This TCR beta chain was captured by sequencing in a study of cytomegalovirus exposure and HLA in healthy donors. Study conclusions and caveats: Reported results showed that the classifier diagnosed cytomegalovirus status with high specificity and sensitivity.

The PCR was carried out with 60 Vbeta primers and 13 Jbeta primers. TCRdb's copy holds only in-frame clones and misses some; the assay was immunoSEQ multiplex PCR. Seen here are some 90,000 clones, roughly 77% observed once, and the top ten hold 10% to 13%. The germline V and J ends were trimmed by 8 bases and 3 bases, with 11 bases remaining between them. This CDR3 has 13 amino acids. Germline V gene sequence: CDR1 MNHNS, CDR2 SASEGT. Regarding this clone: Its antigen remains unknown.

Sequencing was performed on PBMCs. The chain combines TRBV6-1 with TRBJ1-3, with a weak D call TRBD1 (6 bases). The sequence derives from a human donor in good health. In DNA, the CDR3 is TGTGCCAGCTCCTACAGGGTTGGAAACACCATATATTTT. Its protein is CASSYRVGNTIYF.